These 11 T cell receptor beta chains were all obtained from the same sample, sequenced in a study of T cell responses to AZD1222 COVID-19 vaccine. TCRdb's copy holds only in-frame clones and misses some; the assay was immunoSEQ multiplex PCR. The sample holds some 140,000 clones, more than 90% seen once. This specimen consisted of peripheral blood, obtained on day 0 of AZD1222 vaccination. The receptors originated from an adult in good health.

J is TRBJ1-1 and V is TRBV11-2; 7 nucleotides agree with TRBD1. The junction had 10 bases not matched to a gene; V was cut back by 5 bases and J by 1 base. Germline loops: CDR1 SGHAT, CDR2 FQNNGV. This CDR3 comprises 16 residues. In nucleotides, the CDR3 is TGTGCCAGCAGCCTAAGCTGGCAGGGGGGGAACACTGAAGCTTTCTTT. Translating it yields CASSLSWQGGNTEAFF.

The chain couples TRBV12-3 or TRBV12-4 to TRBJ2-2; possibly TRBD1 for D (5 bases). V lost 4 bases, J lost 4 bases, and 7 bases lay in between. The CDR3 runs to 13 residues. Here the CDR3 DNA reads TGTGCCAGCAGTTCACAGGTCACCGGGGAGCTGTTTTTT. Protein sequence: CASSSQVTGELFF.

The V gene is TRBV4-2, the J gene TRBJ2-5; no clear D gene. Germline assignment: CDR1 LGHNA and CDR2 YNFKEQ. This CDR3 is built from 14 residues. Deletions cut 1 base from V and 2 bases from J, with 8 bases between. The CDR3, as DNA: TGTGCCAGCAGCCAAGCTCCTGGGCAAGAGACCCAGTACTTC. Translated: CASSQAPGQETQYF.

The V and J genes are TRBV9 and TRBJ1-1; 7 bases are shared with TRBD1. Germline lookup yields CDR1 SGDLS and CDR2 YYNGEE. CDR3 size: 14 residues. Trimming cost V 6 bases and J 0 bases; bases outside gene matches: 5. CDR3 DNA: TGTGCCAGCACCCGGGACAGCCTGAACACTGAAGCTTTCTTT. It codes for CASTRDSLNTEAFF.

V and J are TRBV9 and TRBJ1-1; possibly TRBD1 for D (5 bases). Germline assignment: CDR1 SGDLS and CDR2 YYNGEE. V was cut by 2 bases and J by 4 bases, with 9 bases left in between. The CDR3 length is 13 residues. The CDR3 nucleotides read TGTGCCAGCAGCGTCAGGGAGGCCACTGAAGCTTTCTTT. Translation gives CASSVREATEAFF.

The chain has TRBV19 and TRBJ2-3; D remains ambiguous. Per the germline V gene, CDR1 is LNHDA and CDR2 is SQIVND (reference sequence). The ends were cut back, 4 bases at V and 0 bases at J, with 5 bases in the middle. CDR3 length: 13 amino acids. Here the CDR3 DNA reads TGTGCCAGTAGTAGTGACAGCACAGATACGCAGTATTTT. This gives the protein CASSSDSTDTQYF.

This chain joins TRBV7-6 and TRBJ2-7; tentatively, D is TRBD1 (6 bases). Trimming removed 5 bases from V and 0 bases from J, with 17 bases in between. CDR3 size: 16 residues. CDR1 and CDR2 (germline): SGHVS, FNYEAQ. The DNA for the CDR3 is TGTGCCAGCAGCCAAAGAGGGGGACGCGGCTCCTACGAGCAGTACTTC. It specifies CASSQRGGRGSYEQYF.

This clone was detected only a few times. The chain joins TRBV7-2 to TRBJ1-5; D call uncertain. The germline V and J ends were trimmed by 4 bases and 2 bases, with 15 bases remaining between them. This CDR3 has 16 amino acids. Germline CDR1 SGHTA, CDR2 FQGNSA. CDR3 sequence reads: CASSSPVGVGNQPQHF. The DNA for the CDR3 is TGTGCCAGCAGCTCACCCGTCGGGGTCGGCAATCAGCCCCAGCATTTT. Complete variable domain (other parts from reference TRBV7-2 and TRBJ1-5): GAGVSQSPSNKVTEKGKDVELRCDPISGHTALYWYRQSLGQGLEFLIYFQGNSAPDKSGLPSDRFSAERTGGSVSTLTIQRTQQEDSAVYLCASSSPVGVGNQPQHFGDGTRLSIL.

This chain connects TRBV28 to TRBJ1-1; D ambiguous. CDR1 and CDR2 (germline): MDHEN, SYDVKM. The CDR3 consists of 14 residues. Trimming shortened V by 5 bases and J by 0 bases, and 10 bases separated the two germline ends. CDR3 in DNA: TGTGCCAGCAGTGCGCGGGCCTTGAACACTGAAGCTTTCTTT. Translating it yields CASSARALNTEAFF.

This clone was recorded once. The gene calls are TRBV27 and TRBJ1-3; D not certain. The CDR3 runs to 14 residues. V was trimmed by 6 bases and J by 1 base, leaving 10 bases between them. Germline CDR1 and CDR2: MNHEY and SMNVEV (reference sequence). The CDR3 here is CASSPRSSGNTIYF. DNA for the CDR3: TGTGCCAGCAGCCCACGGAGTTCTGGAAACACCATATATTTT.

The rearrangement uses TRBV25-1 and TRBJ2-5; D possibly corresponds to TRBD1 (5 bases). CDR1 and CDR2 from the germline V gene are MGHDK and SYGVNS. This CDR3 is 17 amino acids long. V was clipped by 2 bases and J by 4 bases, with 20 bases between them. The CDR3 loop reads CASSEPLGRVLGETQYF. The CDR3 DNA sequence: TGTGCCAGCAGTGAACCCCTGGGCAGGGTTTTGGGAGAGACCCAGTACTTC.